This T cell receptor beta chain is from a study of blood T cells in healthy people across ages. The germline CDR1 and CDR2 sequences are MGHRA and YSYEKL. The CDR3 spans 21 residues. The V gene end was trimmed by 2 bases and the J gene end by 1 base; junction bases not matched to a gene: 12. This clonotype was recorded a few times. Through a sample-barcoded 5' primer and a J-beta primer mix, a second PCR was run for roughly 7 to 11 cycles. TCRdb independently ran MiXCR on the 5' RACE reads; one entry per CDR3 protein. The sample carries 780,000 or so distinct CDR3 sequences, just under 25% recorded once. The same data also contributed to another study, on T cells of mothers and their children.

The clonotype originates from a boy aged 5-17 years in good health. The chain has TRBV4-1 and TRBJ2-1; the match to TRBD2 covers 15 bases. Sequencing was carried out using blood. In DNA form, the CDR3 reads TGCGCCAGCAGCCAATTGGGGACTAGCGGGGGGTCCTTACCGTCCTACAATGAGCAGTTCTTC. It yields the protein CASSQLGTSGGSLPSYNEQFF.